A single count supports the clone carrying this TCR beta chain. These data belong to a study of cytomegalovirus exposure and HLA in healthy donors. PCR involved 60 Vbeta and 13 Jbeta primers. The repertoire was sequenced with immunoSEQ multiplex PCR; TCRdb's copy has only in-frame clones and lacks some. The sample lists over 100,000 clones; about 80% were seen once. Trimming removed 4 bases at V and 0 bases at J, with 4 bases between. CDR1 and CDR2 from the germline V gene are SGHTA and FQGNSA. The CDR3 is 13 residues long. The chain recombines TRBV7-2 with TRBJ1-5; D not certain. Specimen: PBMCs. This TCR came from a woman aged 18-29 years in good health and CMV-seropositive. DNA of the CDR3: TGTGCCAGCAGCTCCCATAGCAATCAGCCCCAGCATTTT. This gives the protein CASSSHSNQPQHF.